This record concerns one TCR beta chain sequence. Looked up from germline, CDR1 is LGHDT and CDR2 is YNNKEL (reference sequence). V lost 4 bases to trimming and J lost 0 bases; unmatched junction nucleotides: 1. The CDR3 is 14 residues long. This specimen belongs to a study of blood T cell repertoires in COVID-19. Study as a whole: Donors in the United States, Italy and Spain gave samples during acute or convalescent COVID-19.

Assay used: immunoSEQ multiplex PCR; TCRdb lists only in-frame clones, some missing. The sample yields roughly 230,000 clones, about 84% seen once. This chain links TRBV3-1 (or the pseudogene TRBV3-2) with TRBJ1-1, with 8 bases matching TRBD1. This TCR derives from a woman aged 80 or over with acute or convalescent COVID-19. Sequenced input: peripheral blood. DNA of the CDR3: TGTGCCAGCAGCCCCAGGGGGCTGAACACTGAAGCTTTCTTT. It yields the protein CASSPRGLNTEAFF.